This is a list of T cell receptor beta chains from one sample in a study of graft-versus-host responses after intestinal transplantation. The data were produced by immunoSEQ multiplex PCR, yet TCRdb's version contains in-frame clones alone and is incomplete. The sample lists 4,000 to 4,500 clones, nearly 85% occurring once. The source material was ileum tissue, sampled 105 days after intestinal transplantation. These receptors all stem from a human patient who received an intestinal transplant, so some T cells may come from the graft donor. Each CDR3 is given with its conserved first and last residue. D genes are given only for firm matches. Clone size is shown for a subset of rows, as once, few, many or a class of expanded clone.

>TRBV6-1|TRBJ2-3|TRBD1|-
TGTGCCAGCAGCGCTGGGACAGGGAGCACAGATACGCAGTATTTT
CASSAGTGSTDTQYF
>TRBV10-3|TRBJ2-2|-|-
TGTGCCATCAGGGAGACAGACAAGGCCGGGGAGCTGTTTTTT
CAIRETDKAGELFF
>TRBV19|TRBJ2-3|TRBD1|-
TGTGCCAGTAGTAGTAGACAGGGGGCAGATACGCAGTATTTT
CASSSRQGADTQYF
>TRBV18|TRBJ2-1|TRBD1|-
TGTGCCAGCTCTCCCCGGGACAGGGGGCGCAATGAGCAGTTCTTC
CASSPRDRGRNEQFF
>TRBV7-9|TRBJ1-5|-|once
TGTGCCAGCAGCTTAGGGACAGGCAATCAGCCCCAGCATTTT
CASSLGTGNQPQHF
>TRBV29-1|TRBJ2-6|-|-
TGCAGCGTTCGAGGGGCCAACGTCCTGACTTTC
CSVRGANVLTF
>TRBV30|TRBJ2-7|TRBD1|-
TGTGCCTGGAGCCTCAGGGGGCTCGAGCAGTACTTC
CAWSLRGLEQYF
>TRBV27|TRBJ2-1|-|-
TGTGCCAGCAGTCATTACAATGAGCAGTTCTTC
CASSHYNEQFF
>TRBV6-1|TRBJ2-7|-|-
TGTGCCAGCAGTGACCGACAGGCGAGCTCCTACGAGCAGTACTTC
CASSDRQASSYEQYF
>TRBV5-1|TRBJ2-1|-|few
TGCGCCAGCAGCTTCCGGGACATCTACAATGAGCAGTTCTTC
CASSFRDIYNEQFF
>TRBV27|TRBJ1-2|TRBD1|-
TGTGCCAGCAGTTTGTCCGGACAGGCAAGTTATGACTATGGCTACACCTTC
CASSLSGQASYDYGYTF
>TRBV4-2|TRBJ2-7|-|-
TGTGCCAGCAGCCAAGAAAAAGCGACCCACGAGCAGTACTTC
CASSQEKATHEQYF
>TRBV6-1|TRBJ1-1|-|-
TGTGCCAGCAGTGTCAGAAGTATGAACACTGAAGCTTTCTTT
CASSVRSMNTEAFF
>TRBV28|TRBJ2-7|-|-
TGTGCCAGCAGAACAGGGAGGGAGCAGTACTTC
CASRTGREQYF
>TRBV5-1|TRBJ2-3|TRBD1|-
TGCGCCAGCAGCCTCGGACAGGGGCCAGATACGCAGTATTTT
CASSLGQGPDTQYF
>TRBV18|TRBJ2-1|-|-
TGTGCCAGCTCACCACAGGGGACACTTAACAATGAGCAGTTCTTC
CASSPQGTLNNEQFF
>TRBV19|TRBJ2-7|TRBD2|-
TGTGCCAGTAGTCCCGCGGGGGAAGGCTACGAGCAGTACTTC
CASSPAGEGYEQYF
>TRBV5-4|TRBJ1-2|TRBD1|-
TGTGCCAGCAGCCTCGGGACAGCCGGCTACACCTTC
CASSLGTAGYTF
>TRBV25-1|TRBJ2-2|TRBD2|-
TGTGCCAGCAGTGGGACTAGCGGGGGGAACACCGGGGAGCTGTTTTTT
CASSGTSGGNTGELFF
>TRBV28|TRBJ2-1|-|-
TGTGCCAGCAGTTTTCCCCCTATTTTCCAAAATGAGCAGTTCTTC
CASSFPPIFQNEQFF
>TRBV28|TRBJ2-3|-|-
TGTGCCAGCAGTTTCACAGATACGCAGTATTTT
CASSFTDTQYF
>TRBV5-8|TRBJ2-3|TRBD2|-
TGTGCCAGCAGCTTGGGGGCTAGCGGGAGATTCGATACGCAGTATTTT
CASSLGASGRFDTQYF
>TRBV5-1|TRBJ1-2|-|-
TGCGCCAGCAGCCTAACAGGGCCGTATGGCTACACCTTC
CASSLTGPYGYTF
>TRBV2|TRBJ1-3|-|-
TGTGCCAGCAGTGAAGCGCTGTGGGACACTTTGGCGAACACCATATATTTT
CASSEALWDTLANTIYF
>TRBV11-3|TRBJ1-1|-|-
TGTGCCAGCAGCTTCGGACGAAACACTGAAGCTTTCTTT
CASSFGRNTEAFF
>TRBV22-1|TRBJ2-6|-|-
TGTCCTGGGAGCTTGACAAGAAAGCGAAAAAGTCGGGCCAACGTCCTGACTTTC
CPGSLTRKRKSRANVLTF
>TRBV5-5|TRBJ1-1|TRBD1|-
TGTGCCAGCAGCTTGGCCATAATAGGGGGCCTGAACACTGAAGCTTTCTTT
CASSLAIIGGLNTEAFF
>TRBV7-9|TRBJ2-7|-|-
TGTGCCAGCAGCAAATCTTCCGAGCAGTACTTC
CASSKSSEQYF
>TRBV19|TRBJ1-2|-|-
TGTGCCAGTAGTATTCAGAAGGCGACAGCTAACTATGGCTACACCTTC
CASSIQKATANYGYTF
>TRBV6-4|TRBJ2-3|TRBD1|-
TGTGCCAGCAGTGAGGGACAGGGGGCAGATACGCAGTATTTT
CASSEGQGADTQYF
>TRBV10-1|TRBJ2-7|TRBD2|-
TGCGCCAGCAGCCCCAGCGGGGTGGGCGAGCAGTACTTC
CASSPSGVGEQYF
>TRBV6-1|TRBJ1-1|TRBD1|few
TGTGCCAGCAGTCTACAGGGGGCGTACACTGAAGCTTTCTTT
CASSLQGAYTEAFF
>TRBV7-9|TRBJ2-1|TRBD1|-
TGTGCCAGCAGCCTACAGGGGTATGAGCAGTTCTTC
CASSLQGYEQFF
>TRBV7-2|TRBJ2-6|-|-
TGTGCCAGCAGCACGATTCCGAGACGACAAAGTCGGGCCAACGTCCTGACTTTC
CASSTIPRRQSRANVLTF
>TRBV5-5|TRBJ2-3|TRBD2|-
TGTGCCAGCAGCTTGCGTAGCGGGGGGGGAGATACGCAGTATTTT
CASSLRSGGGDTQYF
>TRBV5-5|TRBJ2-1|TRBD2|-
TGTGCCAGCAGCACCCCGGGACTAGACACCCATGAGCAGTTCTTC
CASSTPGLDTHEQFF
>TRBV4-3|TRBJ1-1|-|once
TGCGCCAGCAGCCAAGGAGGACTTCCCGAAATCACTGAAGCTTTCTTT
CASSQGGLPEITEAFF
>TRBV21-1|TRBJ1-6|-|-
TGTGCCAGCAGCAAATTCGGACAAAATTCACCCCTCCACTTT
CASSKFGQNSPLHF